The 8 T cell receptor beta chains below all came from one sample that was sequenced in a study of T-cell reconstitution after alpha-beta-depleted transplantation in children. It was with unique molecular identifiers that the TCRbeta library was prepared. TCRdb ran MiXCR on the PCR reads and lists one entry per CDR3 protein. The sample lists hundreds of thousands of distinct CDR3 sequences, around 10% occurring once. Sequencing used PBMCs, obtained before TCRalphabeta/CD19-depleted stem cell transplant. The receptors come from a boy under two years old with acute myeloid leukemia, due to receive a stem cell transplant.

This clonotype was seen at least ten times. The V call is TRBV18, the J call TRBJ2-1, with 8 bases identical to TRBD2. Per the germline V gene, CDR1 is KGHSH and CDR2 is LQKENI. V gave up 2 bases and J gave up 5 bases; unmatched junction bases: 5. The CDR3 is made up of 15 amino acids. CDR3 protein: CASSPSRGGNNEQFF. The CDR3 nucleotides read TGTGCCAGCTCACCATCTCGCGGGGGGAACAATGAGCAGTTCTTC.

As concerns this clonotype: A much larger clone differs by one base, so this may be a read error. The gene calls are TRBV27 and TRBJ2-1, with TRBD2 as a possible D gene (7 bases). Germline V gives CDR1 MNHEY, CDR2 SMNVEV (reference sequence). The CDR3 totals 12 residues. The DNA of the CDR3 is TGTGCCAGCTCGGACGGGGGGCATGAGCGGTTCTTC. It codes for CASSDGGHERFF.

This clonotype was counted at least ten times. The J gene is TRBJ1-5, the V gene TRBV6-1; 7 bases are a match to TRBD1. V was clipped by 6 bases and J by 5 bases; unmatched bases: 4. The CDR3 runs to 13 residues. CDR1 and CDR2 from the germline V gene are MNHNS and SASEGT. In DNA, the CDR3 is TGTGCCAGCAGGGGGACAGAAGATCAGCCCCAGCATTTT. It encodes CASRGTEDQPQHF.

This chain joins TRBV19 and TRBJ1-2; D unclear. The CDR3 runs to 15 residues. Germline CDR1 and CDR2: LNHDA and SQIVND (reference sequence). V shed 2 bases and J shed 5 bases, with 15 bases lying between them. In nucleotides, the CDR3 is TGTGCCAGTAGTATAACAGAGACGGGCCCATATGGCTACACCTTC. It codes for CASSITETGPYGYTF.

This clonotype was counted many times. V usage is TRBV3-1 and J usage is TRBJ2-1; D perhaps matches TRBD2 (5 bases). The V gene's germline CDR1 is LGHDT and CDR2 YNNKEL (reference sequence). CDR3 length equals 14 residues. Trimming took off 0 bases at V and 8 bases at J, with 11 bases between the two ends. This CDR3 is CASSQESSTDEQFF. In DNA, the CDR3 is TGTGCCAGCAGCCAAGAATCTAGCACCGATGAGCAGTTCTTC.

The gene calls are TRBV20-1 and TRBJ1-2; D gene unclear. Trimming removed 8 bases from V and 4 bases from J, with 20 bases in between. This CDR3 region has 14 residues. Germline loops: CDR1 DFQATT, CDR2 SNEGSKA (reference sequence). The CDR3 is CSQLDPGGSYGYTF. In DNA, the CDR3 is TGCAGTCAACTTGATCCCGGAGGCTCCTATGGCTACACCTTC.

This clonotype has at least ten counts. The CDR3 is CASSSGTGNTIYF. CDR3 in DNA: TGCGCCAGCAGCTCGGGGACTGGAAACACCATATATTTT. The genes are TRBV5-1 and TRBJ1-3, with no clear D. The germline CDR1 and CDR2 sequences are SGHRS and YFSETQ. This CDR3 region has 13 residues. V lost 3 bases and J 2 bases, leaving 6 bases between the germline ends.

This clonotype showed up just once. The V and J genes are TRBV7-3 and TRBJ2-4; no reliable D call. Germline loops: CDR1 SGHTA, CDR2 FQGTGA. The CDR3 sequence is 14 residues long. Trimming took off 1 base at V and 9 bases at J, with 13 bases between the two ends. The CDR3 DNA reads TGTGCCAGCAGCTTAAGAGTCCCTACGGGCATTCAGTACTTC. Its protein product is CASSLRVPTGIQYF.